This T cell receptor beta chain was documented in a study of cytomegalovirus exposure and HLA in healthy donors. This clone was seen a handful of times. Its target is not known. Whole-study results and caveats: TRBV6-2, TRBV6-3 and other indistinguishable V segments were excluded. The study listed under 200 cytomegalovirus-associated TCR beta chains.

Primers included in the PCR were 60 Vbeta and 13 Jbeta primers. The protocol was immunoSEQ multiplex PCR, while the TCRdb copy is restricted to in-frame clones and leaves out a portion. The table records over 150,000 clones, 70% to 80% of them present only once. Trimming left V 8 bases short and J 0 bases short, with 7 bases between. The CDR3 contains 12 residues. CDR1 and CDR2 from the germline V gene are SNHLY and FYNNEI. V usage is TRBV2 and J usage is TRBJ1-2; no reliable D call. Sample: PBMCs. The sequence was collected from a woman aged 25-40 years in good health and CMV-seropositive. The CDR3 nucleotides read TGTGCCAGCCGGGAGGCTAACTATGGCTACACCTTC. This encodes CASREANYGYTF. Together with reference TRBV2 and TRBJ1-2, the CDR3 gives the full variable domain: EPEVTQTPSHQVTQMGQEVILRCVPISNHLYFYWYRQILGQKVEFLVSFYNNEISEKSEIFDDQFSVERPDGSNFTLKIRSTKLEDSAMYFCASREANYGYTFGSGTRLTVV.